A single sample is the source of the 17 T cell receptor beta chains below, sequenced in a study of T-cell memory formation after mild COVID-19. Each CDR3 protein gets one entry after TCRdb re-called the 5' RACE reads with MiXCR. Of around 300,000 distinct CDR3 sequences listed, approximately 15% are singletons. The specimen sequenced was PBMCs or a T cell subset sorted from them (not recorded which). These receptors all come from a young man who had mild COVID-19 (a few samples of this study predate the infection). Cell type and time point are not known.

The chain employs TRBV15 and TRBJ1-4, with D unresolved. Trimming took off 0 bases at V and 5 bases at J, with 13 bases between the two ends. Germline V gives CDR1 LNHNV, CDR2 YYDKDF (reference sequence). The CDR3 has 16 residues. CDR3 in DNA: TGTGCCACCAGCAGAGATCAGGCGAAACTGAATGAAAAACTGTTTTTT. Translating gives CATSRDQAKLNEKLFF.

This chain joins TRBV7-9 and TRBJ1-6; TRBD1 agrees at 7 bases. V shed 3 bases, J shed 8 bases, and the junction held 7 bases outside the gene matches. This CDR3 has 15 residues. From germline, CDR1 is SEHNR and CDR2 FQNEAQ (reference sequence). The CDR3 nucleotides read TGTGCCAGCAGCTTTACAGGGGTAGGGGATTCACCCCTCCACTTT. This translates into CASSFTGVGDSPLHF.

This clonotype turned up a few times. V and J are TRBV15 and TRBJ2-5; 9 positions agree with TRBD1. The CDR3 runs to 14 residues. The trim removed 5 bases at V and 4 bases at J, leaving 5 bases unmatched. Germline V CDR1 and CDR2: LNHNV, YYDKDF (reference sequence). CDR3 residues: CATSGGQGAETQYF. The CDR3 nucleotides are TGTGCCACCAGCGGGGGACAGGGAGCAGAGACCCAGTACTTC.

As to this clonotype: The junction and the germline gene differ at one end; a read error may be behind it. This rearrangement joins TRBV6-2 or TRBV6-3 to TRBJ2-7; 8 bases align to TRBD1. Germline CDR1 MNHEY, CDR2 SVGEGT. The CDR3 is 16 residues long. The CDR3 coding sequence is TGTGACAGCAGTCCCGGGACAGGTTACGTCTCCTACGAGCAGTACTTC. Its translation is CDSSPGTGYVSYEQYF.

The J gene is TRBJ2-5, the V gene TRBV7-8, with 13 bases identical to TRBD2. The junction had 6 bases not matched to a gene; V was cut back by 5 bases and J by 3 bases. The CDR3 sequence is 16 residues long. The germline CDR1 and CDR2 sequences are SGHVS and FQNEAQ. CDR3: CASSPWTSGGKETQYF. In nucleotides, the CDR3 is TGTGCCAGCAGCCCCTGGACTAGCGGGGGAAAAGAGACCCAGTACTTC.

The genes are TRBV7-9 and TRBJ2-2; no definite D call. Trimming removed 5 bases at V and 6 bases at J, with 10 bases between. The CDR3 is made up of 13 amino acids. Germline V CDR1 and CDR2: SEHNR, FQNEAQ (reference sequence). CDR3 amino acids: CASSTTSAGELFF. CDR3 bases: TGTGCCAGCAGCACCACCTCGGCCGGGGAGCTGTTTTTT.

The V call is TRBV20-1, the J call TRBJ2-2; the D is unclear. With 3 bases removed from V and 3 bases from J, the gap between germline ends came to 8 bases. The CDR3 has 13 residues. Germline lookup yields CDR1 DFQATT and CDR2 SNEGSKA (reference sequence). The DNA of the CDR3 is TGCAGTGCTAGCGAGCCGGACACCGGGGAGCTGTTTTTT. As protein: CSASEPDTGELFF.

This clonotype was seen a handful of times. The V and J genes are TRBV6-7 and TRBJ2-2; D unresolved. TRBV6-7 is reported as an ORF; its role is uncertain. The V gene lost 5 bases and the J gene lost 0 bases, with 16 bases spanning the gap. The CDR3 contains 17 residues. DNA of the CDR3: TGTGCCAGCAGTAAGTCTGCCGCTCACTCGAACACCGGGGAGCTGTTTTTT. Translated, it gives CASSKSAAHSNTGELFF.

This clonotype was recorded a few times. This chain joins TRBV6-1 and TRBJ1-6; no clear D. This CDR3 is built from 18 residues. Germline CDR1 is MNHNS and CDR2 is SASEGT. V was clipped by 2 bases and J by 0 bases, with 14 bases between them. The CDR3 coding sequence is TGTGCCAGCAGTGAAAGGGAAGCCTCGAGCTCCTATAATTCACCCCTCCACTTT. Its protein product is CASSEREASSSYNSPLHF.

The chain joins TRBV7-9 to TRBJ1-1; D gene uncertain. V shed 3 bases and J shed 11 bases, with 13 bases lying between them. CDR3 length equals 12 residues. Germline loops: CDR1 SEHNR, CDR2 FQNEAQ (reference sequence). CDR3: CASSFEGVGAFF. The DNA of the CDR3 is TGTGCCAGCAGCTTTGAGGGCGTTGGTGCTTTCTTT.

V and J are TRBV6-5 and TRBJ2-2; no firm D call. V was shortened by 4 bases and J by 2 bases, with 8 bases between the two germline ends. Germline CDR1 MNHEY, CDR2 SVGAGI. The CDR3 contains 14 residues. This CDR3 is CASSWGSNTGELFF. The CDR3 bases are TGTGCCAGCAGTTGGGGTTCTAACACCGGGGAGCTGTTTTTT.

The chain couples TRBV14 to TRBJ2-7, with D possibly matching TRBD1 (5 bases). With 5 bases removed from V and 4 bases from J, the gap between germline ends came to 12 bases. The CDR3 loop spans 13 amino acids. The germline gives CDR1 SGHDN, CDR2 FVKESK. CDR3 coding DNA: TGTGCCAGCAGCTATTCGACAGCTTACGAGCAGTACGTC. Translation: CASSYSTAYEQYV.

The sample holds a few counts of this clonotype. The V gene is TRBV5-6, the J gene TRBJ2-7, with D perhaps TRBD2 (6 bases). Germline V lookup: CDR1 SGHDT, CDR2 YYEEEE. The CDR3 spans 14 residues. Trimming pared 3 bases from V and 0 bases from J, leaving 10 bases between. The CDR3 region has the DNA TGTGCCAGCAGCTGGAGGGAGAGCTCCTACGAGCAGTACTTC. This sequence encodes CASSWRESSYEQYF.

This clonotype was counted at least ten times. The V call is TRBV5-1, the J call TRBJ2-1; a weak D match, TRBD2 (6 bases). The CDR3 spans 12 residues. V lost 7 bases and J 5 bases, leaving 10 bases between the germline ends. In germline, CDR1 is SGHRS, CDR2 YFSETQ. Here the CDR3 DNA reads TGCGCCAGCCGGGGGACGAACAATGAGCAGTTCTTC. Translated, it gives CASRGTNNEQFF.

This clonotype was counted at least ten times. The rearrangement uses TRBV28 and TRBJ1-6, with no clear D. V gave up 6 bases and J gave up 0 bases, with 9 bases separating them. Germline assignment: CDR1 MDHEN and CDR2 SYDVKM. The CDR3 has 15 amino acids. The CDR3: CASSPRGSYNSPLHF. The CDR3 region has the DNA TGTGCCAGCAGCCCTCGGGGCTCCTATAATTCACCCCTCCACTTT.

This clonotype was counted many times. The chain recombines TRBV7-8 with TRBJ2-1, with 7 bases lining up with TRBD2. Germline CDR1 is SGHVS and CDR2 is FQNEAQ. CDR3 length: 17 amino acids. The junction had 9 bases not matched to a gene; V was cut back by 4 bases and J by 0 bases. CDR3 nucleotide sequence: TGTGCCAGCAGCTCCCGAGCGGGGCCGAGCTCCTACAATGAGCAGTTCTTC. Translating gives CASSSRAGPSSYNEQFF.

The sample holds a few counts of this clonotype. CDR3: CASSYLPPGQYATNEKLFF. The CDR3 bases are TGTGCCAGCAGTTACTTACCCCCGGGACAGTATGCAACTAATGAAAAACTGTTTTTT. The J gene is TRBJ1-4, the V gene TRBV6-5; 7 bases fit TRBD1. V dropped 1 base and J dropped 0; count of bases not matched to a gene: 11. Germline CDR1 and CDR2: MNHEY and SVGAGI. The CDR3 totals 19 residues.